This record concerns one T cell receptor (beta chain) sequence. Its antigen remains unknown. This sample was taken from a study of identifying expanded T cells in peripheral blood. V gave up 4 bases and J gave up 2 bases, with 8 bases separating them. The CDR3 is 13 amino acids. CDR1 and CDR2 from the germline V gene are SGHTA and FQGTGA. Study results and caveats: Differentially abundant clones: approximately 1.3 between replicates, about 15 at roughly 2 weeks, less than 20 at four. Across healthy donors, higher total template counts meant significantly greater roughly two-week count variance.

Collection occurred without any documented infections or immune events in donors. Using immunoSEQ multiplex PCR, the repertoire was profiled, and TCRdb retains in-frame clones only, with some absent. The data contain approximately 140,000 clones, approximately 86% of them singletons. The sequencing sample was made of blood. The chain combines TRBV7-3 with TRBJ2-5; perhaps TRBD1 as D (6 bases). The source of this sequence is a person aged 18 to 70 in good health. For the CDR3, the DNA is TGTGCCAGCAGCTCGGGACAACAAGAGACCCAGTACTTC. This codes for CASSSGQQETQYF. Full variable domain (remainder filled in from reference TRBV7-3 and TRBJ2-5): GAGVSQTPSNKVTEKGKYVELRCDPISGHTALYWYRQSLGQGPEFLIYFQGTGAADDSGLPNDRFFAVRPEGSVSTLKIQRTERGDSAVYLCASSSGQQETQYFGPGTRLLVL.